This TCR beta chain was observed in a study of blood T cell repertoires in COVID-19. Overall study: Nucleic acid was either cDNA or gDNA, and it came from T cells, B-cell-depleted T cells, or PBMCs.

Germline values: CDR1 SGHVS, CDR2 FQNEAQ. Between the trimmed V and J ends, which lost 2 bases and 5 bases, there was a span of 19 bases. The CDR3 has 17 amino acids. Original methodology: How many nucleated cells were present was estimated from reference gene primer amplification. Sequencing was performed with immunoSEQ multiplex PCR; in TCRdb, only in-frame clones are kept and a portion is missing. Clone size and the V and J calls come from that table; the DNA yielded D and trimming. This repertoire shows about 170,000 clones, around 82% found once; its top ten account for roughly 19%. The table lists this clone with a count of one.

Sequences were obtained from peripheral blood. The source is a woman in her 70s who had recovered from COVID-19. The chain recombines TRBV7-8 with TRBJ1-3; no definite D call. CDR3 DNA sequence: TGTGCCAGCAGCTTAAGGCCGCTGGGTTGGGCCAGAAACACCATATATTTT. It encodes CASSLRPLGWARNTIYF.